Included here is one TCR beta chain sequence, with context. Its antigen remains unknown. The record originates from a study of T cell responses to AZD1222 COVID-19 vaccine. Turning to the study itself: Some second doses came at about 4 weeks and others at about 12 weeks; these were pooled. Overall study findings and caveats: Seropositivity was recorded at baseline in only a handful of AZD1222 recipients.

The CDR3 is made up of 13 amino acids. Trimming stripped 5 bases from V and 2 bases from J, with 9 bases between. Sequencing was performed with immunoSEQ multiplex PCR; in TCRdb, only in-frame clones are kept and a portion is missing. The sample has about 56,000 clones, roughly 88% seen once; the top ten hold more than 12%. This chain links TRBV12-3 or TRBV12-4 with TRBJ1-2; D gene unclear. The TCR was taken from an adult in good health. This specimen consisted of peripheral blood, obtained on day 0 of AZD1222 vaccination. The CDR3 here is CASSPDKNYGYTF. For the CDR3, the DNA is TGTGCCAGCAGTCCAGACAAAAACTATGGCTACACCTTC.